This is a list of T cell receptor beta chains from one sample in a study of OX40 agonist ivuxolimab in advanced cancers. Some clones are missing from TCRdb's copy, which holds only in-frame ones; the method was immunoSEQ multiplex PCR. The sample contains about 76,000 clones, about 86% of which appear only once. The sample in question was CD4+ or CD8+ T cells sorted from blood, obtained in a trial of the OX40 agonist ivuxolimab. The receptor set was obtained from an adult with an advanced solid tumor such as melanoma, head and neck, liver or kidney cancer. Each CDR3 is given with its conserved first and last residue. Fields, in order: D gene, J gene, V gene, CDR3 length, clone size, CDR3 DNA, CDR3 protein. A D gene is named only where the DNA matches it firmly. Size is omitted from some rows. Given values are once, few, many or a class for expanded clones.

. | TRBJ1-6 | TRBV7-9 | 14 | few | TGTGCCAGCAGCCGGGGACAAGATAATTCACCCCTCCACTTT | CASSRGQDNSPLHF
. | TRBJ1-2 | TRBV7-8 | 14 | . | TGTGCCAGCAGCTTAATACGGGGTACCTATGGCTACACCTTC | CASSLIRGTYGYTF
. | TRBJ2-1 | TRBV5-4 | 14 | . | TGTGCCAGCAGCCCCCCCTTCGGGTCCAATGAGCAGTTCTTC | CASSPPFGSNEQFF
. | TRBJ2-3 | TRBV7-9 | 14 | . | TGTGCCAGCAGCTTACGGGGCCAGTCAGATACGCAGTATTTT | CASSLRGQSDTQYF
. | TRBJ1-1 | TRBV7-3 | 13 | . | TGTGCCAGCAGTACGAGCGCAGGGACTGAAGCTTTCTTT | CASSTSAGTEAFF
. | TRBJ1-2 | TRBV2 | 15 | once | TGTGCCAGCAAAAGGACACCTATGAGTTCCTATGGCTACACCTTC | CASKRTPMSSYGYTF
. | TRBJ1-6 | TRBV5-4 | 15 | once | TGTGCCGGACAAACAGACTTCTCCTATAATTCACCCCTCCACTTT | CAGQTDFSYNSPLHF
. | TRBJ1-2 | TRBV6-1 | 13 | . | TGTGCCAGCAGCGGGGGGCAGGGTGATGGCTACACCTTC | CASSGGQGDGYTF
. | TRBJ2-2 | TRBV19 | 16 | . | TGTGCCAGTAGTAAGACTACAGGGTCGAACACCGGGGAGCTGTTTTTT | CASSKTTGSNTGELFF
TRBD1 | TRBJ2-2 | TRBV19 | 16 | . | TGTGCCAGTACTAACCCTGGCAGGGGGCTCACCGGGGAGCTGTTTTTT | CASTNPGRGLTGELFF
. | TRBJ1-6 | TRBV5-5 | 14 | . | TGTGCCAGCAGCTCTCAGGGAATTAATTCACCCCTCCACTTT | CASSSQGINSPLHF
. | TRBJ1-5 | TRBV5-1 | 14 | . | TGCGCCAGCAGCTTGGCCTGGGGAGATCAGCCCCAGCATTTT | CASSLAWGDQPQHF
. | TRBJ1-6 | TRBV5-1 | 13 | once | TGCGCCAGCAGCTTGGAAACCGATTCACCCCTCCACTTT | CASSLETDSPLHF
. | TRBJ1-3 | TRBV14 | 16 | . | TGTGCCAGCAGAGCAGGGAACCTATTCTCTGGAAACACCATATATTTT | CASRAGNLFSGNTIYF
. | TRBJ1-6 | TRBV30 | 13 | . | TGTGCCTGGAGGAGCTCCTATAATTCACCCCTCCACTTT | CAWRSSYNSPLHF
TRBD2 | TRBJ2-3 | TRBV7-3 | 15 | once | TGTGCCAGCAGCCAGACTAGCGGGGGAGATGGTACGCAGTATTTT | CASSQTSGGDGTQYF
. | TRBJ2-7 | TRBV5-1 | 10 | . | TGCGCCAAAAGGACCTGCGAGCAGTACTTC | CAKRTCEQYF